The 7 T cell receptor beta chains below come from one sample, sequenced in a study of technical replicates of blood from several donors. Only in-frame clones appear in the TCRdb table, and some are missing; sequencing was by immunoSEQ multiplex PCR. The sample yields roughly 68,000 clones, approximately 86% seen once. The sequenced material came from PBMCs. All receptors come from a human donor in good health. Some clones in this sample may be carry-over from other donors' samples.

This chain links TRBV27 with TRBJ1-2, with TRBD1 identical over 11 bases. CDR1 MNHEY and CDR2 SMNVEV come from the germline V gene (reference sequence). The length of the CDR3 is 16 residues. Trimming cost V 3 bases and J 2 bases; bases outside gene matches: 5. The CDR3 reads CASSFAGQGANYGYTF. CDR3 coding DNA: TGTGCCAGCAGTTTTGCCGGACAGGGGGCGAACTATGGCTACACCTTC.

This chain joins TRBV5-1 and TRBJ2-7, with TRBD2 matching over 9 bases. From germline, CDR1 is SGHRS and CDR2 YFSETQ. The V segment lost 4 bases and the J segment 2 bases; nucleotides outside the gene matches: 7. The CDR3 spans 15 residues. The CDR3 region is CASSVLAGITYEQYF. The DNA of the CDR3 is TGCGCCAGCAGCGTCCTAGCGGGAATAACCTACGAGCAGTACTTC.

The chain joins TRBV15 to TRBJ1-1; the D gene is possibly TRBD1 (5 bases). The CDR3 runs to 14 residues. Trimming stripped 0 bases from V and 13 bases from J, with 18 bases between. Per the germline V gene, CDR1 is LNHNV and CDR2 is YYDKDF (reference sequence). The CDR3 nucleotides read TGTGCCACCAGCAGAGATGAATCGGCAGGGCAAGTTTTCTTT. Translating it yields CATSRDESAGQVFF. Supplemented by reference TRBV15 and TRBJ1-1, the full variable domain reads DAMVIQNPRYQVTQFGKPVTLSCSQTLNHNVMYWYQQKSSQAPKLLFHYYDKDFNNEADTPDNFQSRRPNTSFCFLDIRSPGLGDTAMYLCATSRDESAGQVFFGQGTRLTVV.

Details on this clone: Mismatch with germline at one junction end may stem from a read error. CDR3 sequence: CASREGGTGGIHEQYF. DNA of the CDR3: TGTGCCAGCAGGGAAGGAGGGACAGGCGGGATCCACGAGCAGTACTTC. This chain joins TRBV2 and TRBJ2-7; TRBD1 aligns across 8 bases. Germline assignment: CDR1 SNHLY and CDR2 FYNNEI. The CDR3 runs 16 residues.

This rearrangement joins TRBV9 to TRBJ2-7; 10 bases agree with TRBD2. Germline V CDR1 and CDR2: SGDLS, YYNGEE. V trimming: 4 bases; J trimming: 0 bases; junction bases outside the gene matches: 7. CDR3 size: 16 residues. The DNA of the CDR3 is TGTGCCAGCAGCCCCAGGACTAGCGGATACTCCTACGAGCAGTACTTC. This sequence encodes CASSPRTSGYSYEQYF.

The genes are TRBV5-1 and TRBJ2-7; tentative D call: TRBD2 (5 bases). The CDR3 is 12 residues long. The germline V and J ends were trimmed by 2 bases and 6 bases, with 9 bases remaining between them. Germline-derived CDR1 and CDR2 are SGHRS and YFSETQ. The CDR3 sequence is CASSFSEGEQYF. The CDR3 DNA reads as TGCGCCAGCAGCTTTTCAGAGGGCGAGCAGTACTTC.

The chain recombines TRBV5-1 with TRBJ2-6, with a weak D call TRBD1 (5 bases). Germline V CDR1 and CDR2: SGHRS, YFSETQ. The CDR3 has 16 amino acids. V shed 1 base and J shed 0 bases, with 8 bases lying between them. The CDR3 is CASSLLQVSGANVLTF. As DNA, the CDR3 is TGCGCCAGCAGCTTGTTACAGGTCTCTGGGGCCAACGTCCTGACTTTC.